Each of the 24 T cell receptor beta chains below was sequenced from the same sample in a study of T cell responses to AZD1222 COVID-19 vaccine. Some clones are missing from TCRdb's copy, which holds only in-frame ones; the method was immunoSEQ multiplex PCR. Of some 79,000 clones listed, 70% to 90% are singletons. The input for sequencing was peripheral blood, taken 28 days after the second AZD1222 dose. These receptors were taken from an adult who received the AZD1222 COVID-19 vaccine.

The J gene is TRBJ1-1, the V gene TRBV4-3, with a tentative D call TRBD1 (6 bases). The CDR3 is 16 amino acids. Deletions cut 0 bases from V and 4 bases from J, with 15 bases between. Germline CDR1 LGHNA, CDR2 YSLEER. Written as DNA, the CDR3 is TGCGCCAGCAGCCAAGAAGGGGGTCCCTCTTCCACTGAAGCTTTCTTT. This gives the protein CASSQEGGPSSTEAFF.

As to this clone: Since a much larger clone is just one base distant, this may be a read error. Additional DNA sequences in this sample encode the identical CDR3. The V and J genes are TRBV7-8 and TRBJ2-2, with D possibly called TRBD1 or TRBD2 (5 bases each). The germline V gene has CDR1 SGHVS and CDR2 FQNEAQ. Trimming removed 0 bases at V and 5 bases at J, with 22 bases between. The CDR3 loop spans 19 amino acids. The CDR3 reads CASSLAVGAGGPRTGELFF. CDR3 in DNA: TGTGCCAGCAGCTTAGCGGTTGGGGCGGGCGGGCCGAGGACCGGGGAGCTGTTTTTT.

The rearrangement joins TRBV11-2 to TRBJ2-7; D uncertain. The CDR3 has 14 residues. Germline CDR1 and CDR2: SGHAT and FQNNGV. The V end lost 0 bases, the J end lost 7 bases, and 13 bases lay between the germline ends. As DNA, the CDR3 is TGTGCCAGCAGCTTAGATCCTAGTAGTAGGGAGCAGTACGTC. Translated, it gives CASSLDPSSREQYV.

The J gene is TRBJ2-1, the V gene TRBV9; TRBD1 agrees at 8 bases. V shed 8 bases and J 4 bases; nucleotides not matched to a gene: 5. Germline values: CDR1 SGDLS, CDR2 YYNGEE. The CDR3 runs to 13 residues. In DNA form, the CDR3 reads TGTGCCAGAATGGGACAGGAATACAATGAGCAGTTCTTC. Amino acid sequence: CARMGQEYNEQFF.

In DNA form, the CDR3 reads TGTGCCAGTACCAGTACTGGAACAGGGAGCGTTGAAGCTTTCTTT. Its translation is CASTSTGTGSVEAFF. The chain joins TRBV19 to TRBJ1-1; D perhaps matches TRBD1 (6 bases). Trimming took 7 bases from V and 7 from J, leaving 22 bases between them. The CDR3 is 15 amino acids. CDR1 LNHDA and CDR2 SQIVND come from the germline V gene (reference sequence).

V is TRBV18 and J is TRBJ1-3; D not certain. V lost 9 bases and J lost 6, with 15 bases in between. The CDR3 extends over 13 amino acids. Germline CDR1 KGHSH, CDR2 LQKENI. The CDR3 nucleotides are TGTGCCAGTTCGGACCAGGTCTTAAACACCATATATTTT. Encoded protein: CASSDQVLNTIYF.

The chain's CDR3 is CASSLAGGARSPLHF. The CDR3 region has the DNA TGTGCCAGCAGCTTAGCGGGGGGCGCGCGGTCACCCCTCCACTTT. V and J are TRBV7-9 and TRBJ1-6, with D perhaps TRBD1 (6 bases). The CDR3 sequence is 15 residues long. The germline V gene has CDR1 SEHNR and CDR2 FQNEAQ (reference sequence). Trimming cost V 0 bases and J 10 bases, with 13 bases left between them. Based on the CDR3 plus reference TRBV7-9 and TRBJ1-6, the full variable domain is DTGVSQNPRHKITKRGQNVTFRCDPISEHNRLYWYRQTLGQGPEFLTYFQNEAQLEKSRLLSDRFSAERPKGSFSTLEIQRTEQGDSAMYLCASSLAGGARSPLHFGNGTRLTVT.

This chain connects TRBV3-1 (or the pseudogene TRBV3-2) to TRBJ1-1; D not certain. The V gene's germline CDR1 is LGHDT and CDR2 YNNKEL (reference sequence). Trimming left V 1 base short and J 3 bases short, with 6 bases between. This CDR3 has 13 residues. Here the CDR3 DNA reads TGTGCCAGCAGCCAAGCACGGGACACTGAAGCTTTCTTT. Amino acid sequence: CASSQARDTEAFF.

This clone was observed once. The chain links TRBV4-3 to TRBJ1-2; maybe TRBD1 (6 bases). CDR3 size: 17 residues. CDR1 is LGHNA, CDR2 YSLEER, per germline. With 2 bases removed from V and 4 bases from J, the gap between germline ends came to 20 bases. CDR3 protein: CASSQLTSLGGLYGYTF. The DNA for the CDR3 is TGCGCCAGCAGCCAACTGACCTCCCTCGGGGGGCTCTATGGCTACACCTTC.

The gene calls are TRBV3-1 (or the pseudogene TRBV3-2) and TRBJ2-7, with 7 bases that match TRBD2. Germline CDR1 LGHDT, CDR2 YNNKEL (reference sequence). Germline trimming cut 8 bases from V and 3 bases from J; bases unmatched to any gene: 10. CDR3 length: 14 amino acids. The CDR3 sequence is CASAALGLNYEQYF. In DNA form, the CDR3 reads TGTGCCAGCGCTGCATTGGGACTAAACTACGAGCAGTACTTC.

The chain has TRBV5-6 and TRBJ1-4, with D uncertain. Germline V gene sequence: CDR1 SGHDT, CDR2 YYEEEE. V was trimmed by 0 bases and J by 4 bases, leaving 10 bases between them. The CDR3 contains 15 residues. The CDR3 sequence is CASSLDGQVNEKLFF. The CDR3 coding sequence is TGTGCCAGCAGCTTGGATGGGCAGGTTAATGAAAAACTGTTTTTT.

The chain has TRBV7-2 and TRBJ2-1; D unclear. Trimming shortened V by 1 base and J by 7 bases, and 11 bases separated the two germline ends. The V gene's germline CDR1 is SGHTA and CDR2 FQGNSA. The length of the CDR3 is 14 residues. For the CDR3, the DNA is TGTGCCAGCAGCTTAGGAGTGACATTGAATGAGCAGTTCTTC. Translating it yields CASSLGVTLNEQFF.

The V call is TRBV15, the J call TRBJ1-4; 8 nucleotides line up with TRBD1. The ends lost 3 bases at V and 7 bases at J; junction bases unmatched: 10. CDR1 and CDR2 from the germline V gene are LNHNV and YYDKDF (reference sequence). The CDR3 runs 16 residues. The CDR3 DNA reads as TGTGCCACCAGCAGCCCAGGGGGCGAGGGGACTGAAAAACTGTTTTTT. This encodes CATSSPGGEGTEKLFF.

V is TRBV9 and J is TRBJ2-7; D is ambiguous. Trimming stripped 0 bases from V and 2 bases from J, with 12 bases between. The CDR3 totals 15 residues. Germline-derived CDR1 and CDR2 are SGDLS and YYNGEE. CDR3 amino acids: CASSVDLSETYEQYF. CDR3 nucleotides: TGTGCCAGCAGCGTAGACCTCAGCGAAACCTACGAGCAGTACTTC.

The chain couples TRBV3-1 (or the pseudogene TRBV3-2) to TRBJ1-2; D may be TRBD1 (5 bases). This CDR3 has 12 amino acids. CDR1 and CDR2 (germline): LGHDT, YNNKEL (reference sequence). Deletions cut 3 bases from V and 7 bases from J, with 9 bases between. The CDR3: CASSQGVSGYTF. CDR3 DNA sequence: TGTGCCAGCAGCCAGGGGGTTTCTGGCTACACCTTC.

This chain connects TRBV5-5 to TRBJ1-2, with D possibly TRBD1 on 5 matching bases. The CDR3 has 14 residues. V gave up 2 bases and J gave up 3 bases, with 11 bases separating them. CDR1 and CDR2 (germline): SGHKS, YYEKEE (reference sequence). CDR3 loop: CASSFYSGDYGYTF. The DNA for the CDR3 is TGTGCCAGCAGCTTCTACTCGGGGGACTATGGCTACACCTTC.

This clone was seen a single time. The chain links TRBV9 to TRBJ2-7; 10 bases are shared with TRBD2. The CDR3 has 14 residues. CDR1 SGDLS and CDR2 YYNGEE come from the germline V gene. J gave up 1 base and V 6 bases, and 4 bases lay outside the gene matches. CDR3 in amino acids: CASTRTSGSYEQYF. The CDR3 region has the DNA TGTGCCAGCACCCGGACTAGCGGTTCCTACGAGCAGTACTTC.

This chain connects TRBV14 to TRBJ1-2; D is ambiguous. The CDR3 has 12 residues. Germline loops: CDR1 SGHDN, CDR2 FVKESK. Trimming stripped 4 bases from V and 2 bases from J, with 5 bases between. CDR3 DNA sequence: TGTGCCAGCAGCCCCCTAAACTATGGCTACACCTTC. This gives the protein CASSPLNYGYTF.

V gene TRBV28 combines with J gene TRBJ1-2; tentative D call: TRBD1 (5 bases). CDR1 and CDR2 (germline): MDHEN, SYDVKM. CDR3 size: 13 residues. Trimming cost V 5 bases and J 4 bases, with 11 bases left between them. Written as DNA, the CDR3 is TGTGCCAGCAGTCAAGACAGCGCCTATGGCTACACCTTC. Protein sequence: CASSQDSAYGYTF.

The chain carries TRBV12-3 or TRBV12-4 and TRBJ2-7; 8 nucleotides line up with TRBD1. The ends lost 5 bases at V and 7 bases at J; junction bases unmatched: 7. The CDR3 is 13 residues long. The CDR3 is CASSPGQGLEQYF. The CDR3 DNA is TGTGCCAGCAGTCCCGGACAGGGATTGGAGCAGTACTTC.

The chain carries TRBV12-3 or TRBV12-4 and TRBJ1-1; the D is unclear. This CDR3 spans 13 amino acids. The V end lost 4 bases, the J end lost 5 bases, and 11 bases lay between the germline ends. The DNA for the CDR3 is TGTGCCAGCAGTTCCTACAGTGGTACTGAAGCTTTCTTT. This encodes CASSSYSGTEAFF.

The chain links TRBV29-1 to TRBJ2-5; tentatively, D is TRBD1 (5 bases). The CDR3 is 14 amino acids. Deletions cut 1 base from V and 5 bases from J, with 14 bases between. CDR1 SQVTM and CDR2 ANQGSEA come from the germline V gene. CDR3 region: CSVEAGRVRETQYF. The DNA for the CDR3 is TGCAGCGTTGAAGCCGGCAGGGTTCGGGAGACCCAGTACTTC.

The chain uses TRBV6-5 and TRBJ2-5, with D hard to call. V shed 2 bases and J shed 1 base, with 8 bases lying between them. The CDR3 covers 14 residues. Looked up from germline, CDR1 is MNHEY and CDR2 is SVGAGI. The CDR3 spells CASSYPGFQETQYF. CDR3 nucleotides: TGTGCCAGCAGTTACCCAGGATTCCAAGAGACCCAGTACTTC.

The CDR3, as DNA: TGCAGTGCTAGTTCCGGAGTATCCGTTAATCAGCCCCAGCATTTT. This codes for CSASSGVSVNQPQHF. The genes are TRBV20-1 and TRBJ1-5, with D uncertain. The CDR3 runs 15 residues. Germline V lookup: CDR1 DFQATT, CDR2 SNEGSKA (reference sequence). Between the trimmed V and J ends, which lost 3 bases and 4 bases, there was a span of 16 bases.